The 29 T cell receptor beta chains below all came from one sample that was sequenced in a study of cytomegalovirus exposure and HLA in healthy donors. Both 60 Vbeta primers and 13 Jbeta primers went into the PCR. Only in-frame clones appear in the TCRdb table, and some are missing; sequencing was by immunoSEQ multiplex PCR. This table holds about 140,000 clones, around 79% found once. The sequencing input was PBMCs. The receptors stem from a woman between 45 and 60 years old in good health and CMV-seropositive.

The chain links TRBV9 to TRBJ2-4; D gene uncertain. The V and J ends lost 0 bases and 5 bases respectively, with 12 bases between them. Germline CDR1 reads SGDLS; CDR2 reads YYNGEE. CDR3 length: 15 amino acids. The chain's CDR3 is CASSVGSSWENIQYF. As DNA, the CDR3 is TGTGCCAGCAGCGTAGGAAGTAGCTGGGAAAACATTCAGTACTTC.

The chain has TRBV5-1 and TRBJ2-2; D remains ambiguous. CDR3 length equals 15 residues. Germline-derived CDR1 and CDR2 are SGHRS and YFSETQ. The V end was cut by 0 bases, the J end by 5 bases, with 11 bases between. The CDR3 protein is CASSLVAGETGELFF. CDR3 nucleotides: TGCGCCAGCAGCTTGGTGGCAGGTGAAACCGGGGAGCTGTTTTTT. Full variable domain (rest looked up from reference TRBV5-1 and TRBJ2-2): KAGVTQTPRYLIKTRGQQVTLSCSPISGHRSVSWYQQTPGQGLQFLFEYFSETQRNKGNFPGRFSGRQFSNSRSEMNVSTLELGDSALYLCASSLVAGETGELFFGEGSRLTVL.

A note on this clone: At one of its ends the junction is not consistent with the germline gene, which may arise from a read error. This sequence joins TRBV6-5 and TRBJ2-4; a weak D match, TRBD1 (5 bases). There are 14 residues in the CDR3. Germline assignment: CDR1 MNHEY and CDR2 SVGAGI. CDR3 sequence: CASRRQLAKNSQYF. CDR3 coding DNA: TGTGCCAGCAGAAGACAGTTAGCCAAAAACAGTCAGTACTTC.

This clone was detected only a few times. This chain uses TRBV9 with TRBJ2-7, with D possibly TRBD1 on 5 matching bases. V lost 0 bases and J 2 bases, leaving 9 bases between the germline ends. The CDR3 extends over 14 amino acids. Per the germline V gene, CDR1 is SGDLS and CDR2 is YYNGEE. CDR3 nucleotide sequence: TGTGCCAGCAGCGTAGCATCAGGGCCCTACGAGCAGTACTTC. Its protein product is CASSVASGPYEQYF.

This chain joins TRBV7-3 and TRBJ2-3; D possibly corresponds to TRBD2 (5 bases). Per germline, CDR1 SGHTA and CDR2 FQGTGA. V lost 5 bases to trimming and J lost 8 bases, with 14 bases between them. This CDR3 contains 13 residues. The DNA for the CDR3 is TGTGCCAGCAGCAACCGGGAAAAGGGTACGCAGTATTTT. Its translation is CASSNREKGTQYF.

This sequence joins TRBV10-3 and TRBJ2-7; no firm D call. Per the germline V gene, CDR1 is ENHRY and CDR2 is SYGVKD. The V and J ends lost 6 bases and 4 bases respectively, with 13 bases between them. There are 13 residues in the CDR3. CDR3: CAIRKSDGYEQYF. In nucleotides, the CDR3 is TGTGCCATCAGGAAATCCGACGGGTACGAGCAGTACTTC.

This clone showed up just once. The chain employs TRBV2 and TRBJ1-2, with TRBD1 matching 8 bases. CDR1 is SNHLY and CDR2 is FYNNEI in the germline V gene. There are 16 residues in the CDR3. V lost 7 bases, J lost 0 bases, and 10 bases stayed unmatched. The CDR3 nucleotides are TGTGCCAGCATCGAGGACAGGGAAATTACTAACTATGGCTACACCTTC. Its translation is CASIEDREITNYGYTF.

The chain links TRBV7-3 to TRBJ1-1; 7 bases are shared with TRBD1. CDR1 and CDR2 (germline): SGHTA, FQGTGA. Trimming took 2 bases from V and 3 from J; bases not matched to a gene: 6. The CDR3 has 15 amino acids. This CDR3 is CASSLRRGVDTEAFF. CDR3 nucleotides: TGTGCCAGCAGCTTACGCAGGGGGGTCGACACTGAAGCTTTCTTT.

To note about this clone: Different DNA sequences within this sample yield the same CDR3. V gene TRBV2 combines with J gene TRBJ2-3, with TRBD2 matching over 12 bases. V lost 5 bases and J lost 3; bases outside the gene matches: 9. CDR3 length equals 17 residues. Looked up from germline, CDR1 is SNHLY and CDR2 is FYNNEI. This CDR3 reads CASSKTSLAGGTDTQYF. In nucleotides, the CDR3 is TGTGCCAGCAGTAAAACATCACTAGCGGGGGGTACAGATACGCAGTATTTT. Together with reference TRBV2 and TRBJ2-3, the CDR3 gives the full variable domain: EPEVTQTPSHQVTQMGQEVILRCVPISNHLYFYWYRQILGQKVEFLVSFYNNEISEKSEIFDDQFSVERPDGSNFTLKIRSTKLEDSAMYFCASSKTSLAGGTDTQYFGPGTRLTVL.

The chain combines TRBV14 with TRBJ1-2, with D possibly TRBD1 on 6 matching bases. The V gene's germline CDR1 is SGHDN and CDR2 FVKESK. CDR3 size: 15 residues. With 4 bases removed from V and 2 bases from J, the gap between germline ends came to 14 bases. The CDR3 DNA follows: TGTGCCAGCAGCCTTCGGACAGACTCCAACTATGGCTACACCTTC. It codes for CASSLRTDSNYGYTF.

DNA of the CDR3: TGTGCCAGCAGTTTACTCGGACTTGAAGCTTTCTTT. Translating gives CASSLLGLEAFF. The V gene is TRBV28, the J gene TRBJ1-1; D is ambiguous. This CDR3 has 12 residues. Germline CDR1 MDHEN, CDR2 SYDVKM. V was pared by 2 bases and J by 7 bases, with 8 bases between.

This chain links TRBV4-1 with TRBJ2-5; 11 bases match TRBD1. The J call may be incorrect, as the DNA end agrees better with TRBJ2-7. The CDR3 is made up of 15 amino acids. The germline V gene encodes CDR1 MGHRA and CDR2 YSYEKL. CDR3 bases: TGCGCCAGCAGCCAACGGGACAGGGGGACGGGCGAGCAGTACTTC. Encoded protein: CASSQRDRGTGEQYF.

This clone has just a few counts. The rearrangement links TRBV5-1 to TRBJ1-1, with 7 bases lining up with TRBD1. Per the germline V gene, CDR1 is SGHRS and CDR2 is YFSETQ. V was clipped by 0 bases and J by 8 bases; unmatched bases: 7. The CDR3 extends over 14 amino acids. The DNA of the CDR3 is TGCGCCAGCAGCTTGGGACAGGGAGATCGGGAAGCTTTCTTT. Residues: CASSLGQGDREAFF.

The V gene is TRBV7-2, the J gene TRBJ1-1; 7 bases are shared with TRBD1. J gave up 4 bases and V 5 bases, and 7 bases lay outside the gene matches. This CDR3 is 14 amino acids long. Germline V gene lookup returns CDR1 SGHTA and CDR2 FQGNSA. The CDR3 sequence is CASSMGQRFTEAFF. CDR3 nucleotides: TGTGCCAGCAGCATGGGACAGAGGTTCACTGAAGCTTTCTTT.

The V call is TRBV6-5, the J call TRBJ2-7; unclear D gene. CDR1 and CDR2 (germline): MNHEY, SVGAGI. The CDR3 extends over 12 amino acids. Trimming removed 4 bases at V and 2 bases at J, with 6 bases between. The CDR3 DNA sequence: TGTGCCAGCAGTTCAGTTGCCTACGAGCAGTACTTC. Amino acid sequence: CASSSVAYEQYF.

A few counts support this clone. The rearrangement joins TRBV7-2 to TRBJ2-5, with D possibly matching TRBD2 (5 bases). The germline V and J ends were trimmed by 4 bases and 1 base, with 13 bases remaining between them. Germline-derived CDR1 and CDR2 are SGHTA and FQGNSA. The CDR3 length is 15 residues. The CDR3 spells CASSSLGGSQETQYF. CDR3 nucleotide sequence: TGTGCCAGCAGCTCGTTGGGCGGGTCCCAAGAGACCCAGTACTTC.

The chain employs TRBV18 and TRBJ1-5, with D unresolved. Trimming removed 3 bases at V and 12 bases at J, with 21 bases between. Germline V gene data show CDR1 as KGHSH and CDR2 as LQKENI. This CDR3 spans 15 amino acids. The CDR3 DNA reads as TGTGCCAGCTCACCCGAGGGCGTCGCGGGGTTTGGCCAGCATTTT. Translating gives CASSPEGVAGFGQHF.

There are a few counts of this clone. V gene TRBV7-3 combines with J gene TRBJ2-3, with D possibly being TRBD1 (5 bases). Per germline, CDR1 SGHTA and CDR2 FQGTGA. V lost 5 bases and J 5 bases, leaving 14 bases between the germline ends. This CDR3 has 14 amino acids. For the CDR3, the DNA is TGTGCCAGCAGCCAGGGAACAGGAGAAGATACGCAGTATTTT. Translated, it gives CASSQGTGEDTQYF.

There are a few counts of this clone. The chain couples TRBV11-2 to TRBJ2-2; D is undetermined. The germline V gene has CDR1 SGHAT and CDR2 FQNNGV. The CDR3 has 14 amino acids. V shed 1 base and J shed 8 bases, with 11 bases lying between them. As DNA, the CDR3 is TGTGCCAGCAGCTTAGCTAGGCCGAATGGGGAGCTGTTTTTT. This codes for CASSLARPNGELFF.

The rearrangement uses TRBV6-4 and TRBJ1-1, with D perhaps matching TRBD1 (6 bases). V was pared by 6 bases and J by 6 bases, with 17 bases between. This CDR3 contains 14 residues. CDR1 MRHNA and CDR2 SNTAGT come from the germline V gene. CDR3 bases: TGTGCCAGCAGCGCTGACAGGACCGGGGCTGAAGCTTTCTTT. Encoded protein: CASSADRTGAEAFF.

The CDR3 protein is CSVTRGESYNEQFF. For the CDR3, the DNA is TGCAGCGTTACTCGGGGGGAATCCTACAATGAGCAGTTCTTC. J is TRBJ2-1 and V is TRBV29-1; 7 nucleotides agree with TRBD2. With V trimmed by 5 bases and J by 1 base, 5 bases remained unmatched. The CDR3 runs to 14 residues. Germline loops: CDR1 SQVTM, CDR2 ANQGSEA.

The chain recombines TRBV19 with TRBJ2-5; TRBD2 agrees at 9 bases. The CDR3 runs 17 residues. CDR1 LNHDA and CDR2 SQIVND come from the germline V gene (reference sequence). The V and J ends lost 4 bases and 10 bases, in that order; junction bases with no gene match: 19. Written as DNA, the CDR3 is TGTGCCAGTAGTACTTCCCATAGCGGGGGAACAAGAGATGGCCAGTACTTC. Encoded protein: CASSTSHSGGTRDGQYF.

This clone has a handful of counts. This rearrangement joins TRBV10-3 to TRBJ1-4, with 12 bases identical to TRBD1. The germline V gene encodes CDR1 ENHRY and CDR2 SYGVKD. Losses at the gene ends were 8 bases for V and 2 bases for J; bases not matched to a gene: 9. The CDR3 is 17 residues long. CDR3 sequence reads: CAIGGTGGAWTNEKLFF. CDR3 coding DNA: TGTGCCATCGGCGGGACAGGGGGCGCGTGGACTAATGAAAAACTGTTTTTT.

The rearrangement links TRBV7-2 to TRBJ2-1; 9 bases match TRBD1. The germline V gene has CDR1 SGHTA and CDR2 FQGNSA. Unmatched junction bases numbered 3, after V lost 5 bases and J lost 4 bases. The CDR3 length is 14 residues. The CDR3 sequence is CASSRDRAYNEQFF. CDR3 nucleotide sequence: TGTGCCAGCAGCCGGGACAGGGCATACAATGAGCAGTTCTTC.

The V call is TRBV28, the J call TRBJ1-6; a possible D gene is TRBD1 (6 bases). This CDR3 region has 14 residues. V lost 5 bases, J lost 11 bases, and 16 bases lay in between. In germline, CDR1 is MDHEN, CDR2 SYDVKM. The CDR3 nucleotides read TGTGCCAGCAGTCCTACAGGGATGAGGCCACCCCTCCACTTT. Amino acid sequence: CASSPTGMRPPLHF.

The chain is built from TRBV5-6 and TRBJ1-2, with 7 nucleotides matching TRBD1. The CDR3 contains 16 residues. V shed 1 base and J 1 base; nucleotides not matched to a gene: 7. The germline V gene encodes CDR1 SGHDT and CDR2 YYEEEE. CDR3 DNA: TGTGCCAGCAGCTTGAAACCGGGACAGAATAACTATGGCTACACCTTC. It codes for CASSLKPGQNNYGYTF.

This chain uses TRBV19 with TRBJ1-5; D is possibly TRBD1 (5 bases). The CDR3 is 20 amino acids. Germline CDR1 reads LNHDA; CDR2 reads SQIVND (reference sequence). With 9 bases removed from V and 0 bases from J, the gap between germline ends came to 30 bases. The CDR3 nucleotides are TGTGCCAGAGATCATCCCTCCGGGGGGTTGTTGGGGAATAGCAATCAGCCCCAGCATTTT. This encodes CARDHPSGGLLGNSNQPQHF.

The chain recombines TRBV7-2 with TRBJ2-2, with a weak D call TRBD2 (6 bases). CDR3 length equals 15 residues. Trimming shortened V by 6 bases and J by 2 bases, and 13 bases separated the two germline ends. The germline gives CDR1 SGHTA, CDR2 FQGNSA. CDR3 region: CASRVGDFNTGELFF. In nucleotides, the CDR3 is TGTGCCAGCAGAGTGGGGGACTTCAACACCGGGGAGCTGTTTTTT. Looking up the rest from reference TRBV7-2 and TRBJ2-2 gives the full variable domain: GAGVSQSPSNKVTEKGKDVELRCDPISGHTALYWYRQSLGQGLEFLIYFQGNSAPDKSGLPSDRFSAERTGGSVSTLTIQRTQQEDSAVYLCASRVGDFNTGELFFGEGSRLTVL.

The rearrangement links TRBV4-2 to TRBJ2-3; 10 positions agree with TRBD2. The V and J ends lost 0 bases and 4 bases, in that order; junction bases with no gene match: 10. There are 18 residues in the CDR3. Germline V gives CDR1 LGHNA, CDR2 YNFKEQ. CDR3 protein: CASSQDWAAGGRADTQYF. The CDR3 nucleotides read TGTGCCAGCAGCCAAGATTGGGCAGCGGGGGGGCGGGCAGATACGCAGTATTTT.